This record concerns one TCR beta chain sequence. Its cognate antigen has yet to be identified. No clone much larger than this one lies a single base away; base qualities are absent. This entry is derived from a study of blood T cells in healthy people across ages (dated by TCRdb to the mid-2010s). In the study overall: In model experiments, template switching captured about one uniquely barcoded TCR beta cDNA molecule for every two T cells. Age-related changes in TCR beta repertoire diversity were measured in the study by deep sequencing normalized with unique cDNA molecular identifiers. Four age groups were formed from the donors: young (average about 17 years), middle-aged (around 40), aged (around 68) and long-lived (less than 85). Donors of different ages were randomly distributed across sequencing lanes to avoid experimental bias. For two donors (one aged 18 to 30 and one aged 80 or older), the study analyzed two additional independent replicas of 1 million unique cDNA reads from the same blood draw. The study at large found these results: The CMV infection status of donors was not known, potentially confounding age-related changes in expanded clonotypes. Total diversity estimates from one million sequenced T cells were considered lower bounds and underestimates. A strong correlation was found between observed TCR beta diversity and the percentage of naive T cells measured by flow cytometry. Compared with the aged group, the long-lived group had more naive CD4+ T cells, fewer expanded clones and increased TCR diversity, suggesting age selection. Since profiling was done on bulk unsorted PBMCs, naive and antigen-experienced compartments could not be conclusively compared. As age increased, observed TCR beta diversity per million T cells dropped in a roughly linear way, and a significant reduction was already evident by age 40.

Systemically healthy Caucasian individuals from Russia, some 36 in total and aged roughly 6 to 95 years, were included as donors. Around 10 milliliters of peripheral blood were drawn from each donor into EDTA-treated Vacutainer tubes. PBMCs were isolated by Ficoll-Paque density-gradient centrifugation, with at least 6 million obtained per sample. Trizol reagent was used to extract total RNA from PBMCs, with at least 5.5 micrograms per sample. For every donor, an aliquot of PBMCs went through flow cytometry to measure the percentages of naive CD45RAhigh/CD27high T cells. Library generation was performed with 5' RACE. The second PCR ran for about 7 to 11 cycles and used a J-beta primer mix along with a sample-barcoded 5' primer. A unique molecular identifier was introduced onto each TCR beta cDNA molecule by a template-switch 5' adaptor carrying 12 random nucleotides. At least 3 million CDR3-containing paired-end reads were obtained from each sample. First-strand cDNA was synthesized from all RNA with the Mint cDNA synthesis kit, primed by a TRBC-specific oligonucleotide. Following uracil-DNA glycosylase treatment, all cDNA underwent a first 18-cycle PCR with the universal primers M1SS and BC2_uni_R. As for the authors' bioinformatics: For normalization, 1 million high-quality reads, each with a distinct molecular identifier, were randomly selected from each sample. Reads with shared molecular identifiers were discarded instead of being binned into consensus sequences. MiTCR, run with a Q25 quality threshold and the strictest error-elimination algorithm, handled CDR3 identification, clonotype clustering and error correction. A nonparametric unseen species model with Euler transformation was used to estimate lower-bound total TCR beta diversity. The public reads were reprocessed in TCRdb via fastp at Q25 and MiXCR, keeping in-frame beta chains. Each CDR3 protein gets just one entry, which takes the most common genes and DNA from the rows behind it. None of the V and J calls come from the authors' own analysis; TCRdb made them. This sample has roughly 1.9 million distinct CDR3 sequences in its table, and about two fifths of those were observed once. 20% to 25% of the sample belongs to the ten largest clones.

As encoded in the germline V gene (reference sequence), CDR1 is MNHEY while CDR2 is SMNVEV. The CDR3 numbers 13 residues from cysteine through phenylalanine. Of the read, only the CDR3 DNA is kept; its 39 bases are in frame from base 1. The V and J ends are trimmed by 0 bases and 7 bases, leaving 9 bases between them. Sequenced sample: blood. The V and J genes are TRBV27 and TRBJ1-2, with the D gene not confidently named. The receptor was derived from a human donor in good health. CDR3 sequence: CASSLSLIAGYTF. The nucleotides are TGTGCCAGCAGTTTATCGTTGATAGCTGGCTACACCTTC.